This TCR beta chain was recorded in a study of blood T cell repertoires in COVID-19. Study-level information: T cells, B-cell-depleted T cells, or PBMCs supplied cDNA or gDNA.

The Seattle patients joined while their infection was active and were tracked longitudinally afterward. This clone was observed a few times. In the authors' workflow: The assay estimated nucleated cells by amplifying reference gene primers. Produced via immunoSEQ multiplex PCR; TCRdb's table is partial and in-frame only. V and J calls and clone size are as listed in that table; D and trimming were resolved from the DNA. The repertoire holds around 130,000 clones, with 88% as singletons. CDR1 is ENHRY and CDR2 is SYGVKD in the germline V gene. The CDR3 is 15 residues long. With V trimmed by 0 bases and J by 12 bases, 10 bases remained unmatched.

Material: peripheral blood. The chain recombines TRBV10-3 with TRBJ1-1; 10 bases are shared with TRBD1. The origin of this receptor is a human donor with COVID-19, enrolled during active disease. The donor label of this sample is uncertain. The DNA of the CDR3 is TGTGCCATCAGTGAGTCTTCGGTGGGGGACAGGGGAACTTTCTTT. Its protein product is CAISESSVGDRGTFF.